This TCR beta chain was sequenced during a study of cytomegalovirus exposure and HLA in healthy donors. This clone was recorded only once. It was with 60 Vbeta and 13 Jbeta primers that the PCR ran. Data came from immunoSEQ multiplex PCR; TCRdb stores just in-frame clones and leaves some out. Among 140,000 to 150,000 clones listed, 80% were seen once. This receptor was obtained from a man aged 35 to 55 in good health and CMV-seronegative. The sample taken for sequencing was PBMCs.

CDR3 sequence (DNA): TGTGCCAGCAGCGTAGCTAGCGAGACCGGGGAGCTGTTTTTT. This encodes CASSVASETGELFF. V and J are TRBV9 and TRBJ2-2; tentative D call: TRBD2 (6 bases). Germline V CDR1 and CDR2: SGDLS, YYNGEE. V lost 0 bases, J lost 5 bases, and 8 bases lay in between. The CDR3 extends over 14 amino acids.